Below are 4 T cell receptor beta chains sequenced from a single sample in a study of a mutant IDH1 vaccine in newly diagnosed glioma. Indicated time point: week 11, during vaccination. Every vaccination contained 300 ug of the mutant IDH1 20-mer peptide and was paired with topical imiquimod. Generated by immunoSEQ multiplex PCR, the TCRdb table keeps only in-frame clones and is missing some. This table holds more than 50,000 clones, approximately 80% found once. These receptors are not linked to any known antigen. The input for sequencing was PBMCs, taken from a glioma patient whose treatment included an IDH1 peptide vaccine. These TCRs come from a man over 45 with glioma.

This clone was seen once. The rearrangement joins TRBV7-2 to TRBJ1-3; D not resolved. Looked up from germline, CDR1 is SGHTA and CDR2 is FQGNSA. CDR3 size: 15 residues. The ends were cut back, 7 bases at V and 0 bases at J, with 13 bases in the middle. In DNA form, the CDR3 reads TGTGCCAGCACACAGACCCCTCGCTCTGGAAACACCATATATTTT. This encodes CASTQTPRSGNTIYF.

The rearrangement uses TRBV2 and TRBJ1-4; TRBD1 matches at 7 bases. The CDR3 has 13 residues. Germline V CDR1 and CDR2: SNHLY, FYNNEI. After removal of 4 bases from V and 6 bases from J, the junction contained 2 bases not matched to a gene. CDR3 in DNA: TGTGCCAGCAGTGGCCAGGGGGATGAAAAACTGTTTTTT. It yields the protein CASSGQGDEKLFF.

The chain employs TRBV21-1 and TRBJ1-1; the table's D call, TRBD1, has no DNA check behind it. TRBV21-1 constitutes a pseudogene. The CDR3 has 12 residues. CDR3 DNA: TGTGCCAGCAGGGACAGCAACACTGAAGCTTTCTTT. Translated: CASRDSNTEAFF.

The CDR3 spells CASAQDQPQHF. CDR3 coding DNA: TGTGCCAGCGCCCAAGATCAGCCCCAGCATTTT. The J gene is TRBJ1-5, the V gene TRBV28; D call uncertain. Germline CDR1 MDHEN, CDR2 SYDVKM. V was clipped by 8 bases and J by 5 bases, with 7 bases between them. The CDR3 sequence is 11 residues long. Complete variable domain (other parts from reference TRBV28 and TRBJ1-5): DVKVTQSSRYLVKRTGEKVFLECVQDMDHENMFWYRQDPGLGLRLIYFSYDVKMKEKGDIPEGYSVSREKKERFSLILESASTNQTSMYLCASAQDQPQHFGDGTRLSIL.